This T cell receptor (beta chain) was captured in a study of blood T cell repertoires in COVID-19. Looking at the study overall: PBMCs, B-cell-depleted T cells, or T cells were the source of the cDNA or gDNA that made up the material.

With 2 bases removed from V and 6 bases from J, the gap between germline ends came to 11 bases. The CDR3 covers 14 residues. From germline, CDR1 is MNHEY and CDR2 SVGEGT. The participants were between roughly 18 and 89 years old and came from about two dozen US areas. Participants' reported clinical history set cohort assignment. The assay was immunoSEQ multiplex PCR, and TCRdb's table has in-frame clones only and misses some. The sample carries some 300,000 clones, over 85% recorded once. The TCR was taken from a woman between 50 and 59 years old who had been exposed to COVID-19. Sequencing input: PBMCs or T cells enriched from blood (not recorded which). V gene TRBV6-2 or TRBV6-3 combines with J gene TRBJ1-5; D is ambiguous. CDR3 DNA sequence: TGTGCCAGCAGTTACACATACAGTGGTCAGCCCCAGCATTTT. Its protein product is CASSYTYSGQPQHF.